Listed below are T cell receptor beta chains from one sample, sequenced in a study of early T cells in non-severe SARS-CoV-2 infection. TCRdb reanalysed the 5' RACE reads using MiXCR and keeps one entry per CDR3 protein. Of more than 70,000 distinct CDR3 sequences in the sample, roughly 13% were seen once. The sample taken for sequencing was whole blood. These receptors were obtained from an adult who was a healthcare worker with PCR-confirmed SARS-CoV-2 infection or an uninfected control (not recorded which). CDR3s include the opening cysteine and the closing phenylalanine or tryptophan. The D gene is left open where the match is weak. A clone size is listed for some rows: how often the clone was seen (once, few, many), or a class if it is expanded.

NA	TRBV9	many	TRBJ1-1	TGTGCCAGCAGCCCCTCGGGCCGGGCGGGTGAAGCTTTCTTT	CASSPSGRAGEAFF
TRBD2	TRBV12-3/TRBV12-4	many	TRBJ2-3	TGTGCCAGCAAGGCGGGGGGCGGCACAGATACGCAGTATTTT	CASKAGGGTDTQYF
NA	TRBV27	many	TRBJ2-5	TGTGCCAGCGGGAGCGGTTGGGAGACCCAGTACTTC	CASGSGWETQYF
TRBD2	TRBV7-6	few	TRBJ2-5	TGTGCCAGCAGCCAGCCTAGCGGGGGCGAGACCCAGTACTTC	CASSQPSGGETQYF
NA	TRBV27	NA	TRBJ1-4	TGTGCCAGCAGATCAACGAAGGGGCCCAGGGGTGCTAATGAAAAACTGTTTTTT	CASRSTKGPRGANEKLFF
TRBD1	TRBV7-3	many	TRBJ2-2	TGTGCCAGCAGCTTACTCAAGACAGGGGACACCGGGGAGCTGTTTTTT	CASSLLKTGDTGELFF
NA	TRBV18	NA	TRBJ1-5	TGTGCCAGCTCACTTTCCTCACAGGGTAGCAATCAGCCCCAGCATTTT	CASSLSSQGSNQPQHF
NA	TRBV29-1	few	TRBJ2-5	TGCAGCGTTGAAGATCGCCGCCTAGCGTGGCAAGAGACCCAGTACTTC	CSVEDRRLAWQETQYF
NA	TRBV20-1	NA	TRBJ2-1	TGCAGTGCTAGCCGGGGGGCACCCTACAATGAGCAGTTCTTC	CSASRGAPYNEQFF
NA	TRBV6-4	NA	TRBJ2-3	TGTGCCAGCAGTGACTCATCGGGGGGCGGCACAGATACGCAGTATTTT	CASSDSSGGGTDTQYF
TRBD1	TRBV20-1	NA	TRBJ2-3	TGCAGTGCTAGAGGGGACAGGGGGAACACAGATACGCAGTATTTT	CSARGDRGNTDTQYF
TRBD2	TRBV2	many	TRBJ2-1	TGTGCCAGCAGGCGACTAGCGGGGAGTAATGAGCAGTTCTTC	CASRRLAGSNEQFF
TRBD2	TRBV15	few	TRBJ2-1	TGTGCCACCGGGGTCCGGGGGGGCCATGAGCAGTTCTTC	CATGVRGGHEQFF
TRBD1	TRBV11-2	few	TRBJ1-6	TGTGCCAGCAGCTTAGCCCTTCCGGGACAGGGCAATTCACCCCTCCACTTT	CASSLALPGQGNSPLHF
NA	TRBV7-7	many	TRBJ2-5	TGTGCCAGCAGCCGGGACCGTGGAACTGAGACCCAGTACTTC	CASSRDRGTETQYF